This TCR beta chain is drawn from a study of blood T cell repertoires in COVID-19. Repertoires were generated with immunoSEQ multiplex PCR, while TCRdb's copy carries only in-frame clones and drops some. The table records about 200,000 clones, roughly 80% of them present only once. The CDR3 spans 15 residues. V was pared by 3 bases and J by 0 bases, with 10 bases between. CDR1 and CDR2 from the germline V gene are SGHRS and YFSETQ. The chain recombines TRBV5-1 with TRBJ1-3; no clear D. Specimen: peripheral blood. The TCR comes from a woman between 65 and 79 years old with COVID-19, enrolled during active disease. The CDR3 region has the DNA TGCGCCAGCAGCTCATCTAGCCGCTCTGGAAACACCATATATTTT. Protein sequence: CASSSSSRSGNTIYF.